A single sample gave rise to the 11 T cell receptor beta chains below, sequenced in a study of T cells in Graves' hyperthyroidism and ophthalmopathy. Researchers took RNA transcripts and amplified the TCR beta CDR3 regions from them. The TCR CDR3 was amplified in a first-round RT-PCR using the HTBI primer set. MiXCR, applied by TCRdb to the multiplex PCR reads, yields one record per CDR3 protein. This table holds about 290,000 distinct CDR3 sequences, about an eighth found once. Sequenced material: blood. These receptors all stem from a woman in her forties with Graves' hyperthyroidism.

This clonotype was recorded many times. The chain is built from TRBV29-1 and TRBJ2-3, with D perhaps matching TRBD1 (6 bases). V was pared by 7 bases and J by 0 bases, with 11 bases between. Germline CDR1 reads SQVTM; CDR2 reads ANQGSEA. This CDR3 has 13 residues. The CDR3 DNA reads TGCAGCGCTTGGGACACGAGCACAGATACGCAGTATTTT. Its translation is CSAWDTSTDTQYF.

Regarding this clonotype: Possible read error: a much larger clone is one base away. The rearrangement joins TRBV20-1 to TRBJ2-7; 8 positions match TRBD1. The CDR3 extends over 12 amino acids. V was clipped by 4 bases and J by 5 bases; unmatched bases: 4. Per the germline V gene, CDR1 is DFQATT and CDR2 is SNEGSKA (reference sequence). The CDR3: CSATLDRDEQYF. CDR3 DNA: TGCAGTGCTACCTTGGACAGGGACGAGCAGTACTTC.

Details on this clonotype: A much larger clone differs by one base, so this may be a read error. The chain is built from TRBV5-1 and TRBJ1-5, with TRBD1 as a possible D gene (6 bases). Looked up from germline, CDR1 is SGHRS and CDR2 is YFSETQ. The CDR3 has 15 residues. Trimming shortened V by 6 bases and J by 0 bases, and 13 bases separated the two germline ends. This CDR3 is CASNSTDSSNQPQHF. The CDR3 region has the DNA TGCGCCAGCAACTCTACGGACAGTAGCAATCAGCCCCAGCATTTT.

This clonotype was seen many times. The V and J genes are TRBV7-9 and TRBJ1-2; 8 bases agree with TRBD1. The CDR3 contains 15 residues. CDR1 is SEHNR and CDR2 is FQNEAQ in the germline V gene (reference sequence). Germline trimming cut 0 bases from V and 7 bases from J; bases unmatched to any gene: 7. The CDR3 bases are TGTGCCAGCAGCTTAGCGCGGGGGACAGGCCGTGGCTACACCTTC. Protein: CASSLARGTGRGYTF.

This chain uses TRBV27 with TRBJ2-1; 9 bases are shared with TRBD2. Trimming at V came to 3 bases and at J to 5 bases, leaving 11 bases not matched to a gene. Germline CDR1 reads MNHEY; CDR2 reads SMNVEV (reference sequence). The CDR3 runs to 17 residues. In DNA, the CDR3 is TGTGCCAGCAGTTTGAGGAAGGGACTAGCAACTAACAATGAGCAGTTCTTC. This sequence encodes CASSLRKGLATNNEQFF.

Ten or more counts support this clonotype. This rearrangement joins TRBV6-1 to TRBJ1-1, with 7 positions matching TRBD1. The CDR3 is made up of 15 amino acids. V shed 5 bases and J 9 bases; nucleotides not matched to a gene: 15. CDR1 and CDR2 (germline): MNHNS, SASEGT. The CDR3: CASSSPTGLAGKAFF. The CDR3 DNA is TGTGCCAGCAGTTCCCCGACAGGGCTCGCGGGCAAAGCTTTCTTT.

This clonotype was picked up many times. The CDR3 spells CASSYRQENSPLHF. The DNA for the CDR3 is TGTGCCAGCAGTTACAGACAGGAAAATTCACCCCTCCACTTT. V gene TRBV6-6 combines with J gene TRBJ1-6; D perhaps matches TRBD1 (6 bases). Deletions cut 2 bases from V and 7 bases from J, with 9 bases between. Per the germline V gene, CDR1 is MNHNY and CDR2 is SVGAGI (reference sequence). This CDR3 region has 14 residues.

This clonotype was seen repeatedly, ten times or more. The chain has TRBV20-1 and TRBJ2-1, with 9 bases that match TRBD2. Germline CDR1 reads DFQATT; CDR2 reads SNEGSKA (reference sequence). J lost 8 bases, V lost 3 bases, and 8 bases had no gene match. The CDR3 has 14 residues. This CDR3 reads CSARLAGWVDEQFF. CDR3 sequence (DNA): TGCAGTGCTAGGCTAGCGGGATGGGTCGATGAGCAGTTCTTC.

This clonotype has at least ten counts. The rearrangement uses TRBV2 and TRBJ2-3; TRBD2 might be the D (6 bases). Germline CDR1 and CDR2: SNHLY and FYNNEI. V lost 6 bases to trimming and J lost 0 bases, with 13 bases between them. The CDR3 loop spans 15 amino acids. DNA for the CDR3: TGTGCCAGCAGCCCCGGACTACGTAGCACAGATACGCAGTATTTT. As protein: CASSPGLRSTDTQYF.

This clonotype came up many times. The chain uses TRBV11-3 and TRBJ2-3; a weak D match, TRBD1 (6 bases). The V end lost 1 base, the J end lost 1 base, and 9 bases lay between the germline ends. The CDR3 spans 15 residues. Germline-derived CDR1 and CDR2 are SGHNT and YENEEA. DNA for the CDR3: TGTGCCAGCAGCTTAGTTGCAGGGGGCACAGATACGCAGTATTTT. Amino acid sequence: CASSLVAGGTDTQYF.

This clonotype was counted at least ten times. V is TRBV7-8 and J is TRBJ2-3; D not certain. Trimming removed 1 base from V and 6 bases from J, with 11 bases in between. Germline V gives CDR1 SGHVS, CDR2 FQNEAQ. The CDR3 is made up of 14 amino acids. In nucleotides, the CDR3 is TGTGCCAGCAGCTTAGATTTAATCTCGGATACGCAGTATTTT. Its translation is CASSLDLISDTQYF.